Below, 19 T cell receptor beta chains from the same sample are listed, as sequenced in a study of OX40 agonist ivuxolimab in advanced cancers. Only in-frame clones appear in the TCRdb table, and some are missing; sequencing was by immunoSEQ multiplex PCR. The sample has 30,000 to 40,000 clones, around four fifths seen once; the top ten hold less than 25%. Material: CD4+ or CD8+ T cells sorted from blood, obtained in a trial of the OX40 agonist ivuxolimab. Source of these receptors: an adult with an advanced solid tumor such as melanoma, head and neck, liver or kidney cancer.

The CDR3 region has the DNA TGTGCCTGGAGTGTATATGGGTACGAGCAGTACTTC. Its translation is CAWSVYGYEQYF. The chain links TRBV30 to TRBJ2-7; no clear D gene. This CDR3 spans 12 amino acids. Per the germline V gene, CDR1 is GTSNPN and CDR2 is SVGIG (reference sequence). Trimming left V 0 bases short and J 4 bases short, with 7 bases between.

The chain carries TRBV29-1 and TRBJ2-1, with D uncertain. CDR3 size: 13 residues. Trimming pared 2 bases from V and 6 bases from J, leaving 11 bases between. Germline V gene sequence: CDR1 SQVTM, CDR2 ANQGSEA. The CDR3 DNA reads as TGCAGCGTTGAATTTGAAGGGCCCAATGAGCAGTTCTTC. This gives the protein CSVEFEGPNEQFF.

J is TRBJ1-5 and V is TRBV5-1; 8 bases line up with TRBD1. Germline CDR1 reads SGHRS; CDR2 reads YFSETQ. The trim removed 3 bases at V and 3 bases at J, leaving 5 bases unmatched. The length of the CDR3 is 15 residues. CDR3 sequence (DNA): TGCGCCAGCAGCTGGACAGGGACTTCCAATCAGCCCCAGCATTTT. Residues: CASSWTGTSNQPQHF.

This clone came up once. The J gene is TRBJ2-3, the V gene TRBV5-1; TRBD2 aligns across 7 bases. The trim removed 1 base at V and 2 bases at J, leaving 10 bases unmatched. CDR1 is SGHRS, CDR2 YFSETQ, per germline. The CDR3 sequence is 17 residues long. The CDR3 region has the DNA TGCGCCAGCAGCTTGAACGGGCTAGCGGACCCCACAGATACGCAGTATTTT. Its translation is CASSLNGLADPTDTQYF.

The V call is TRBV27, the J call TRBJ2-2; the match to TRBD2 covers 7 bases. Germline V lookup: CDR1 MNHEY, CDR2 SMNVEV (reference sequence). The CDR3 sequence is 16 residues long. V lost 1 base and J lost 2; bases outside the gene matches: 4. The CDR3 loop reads CASSLLGGRNTGELFF. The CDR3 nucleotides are TGTGCCAGCAGTTTATTGGGAGGGAGAAACACCGGGGAGCTGTTTTTT.

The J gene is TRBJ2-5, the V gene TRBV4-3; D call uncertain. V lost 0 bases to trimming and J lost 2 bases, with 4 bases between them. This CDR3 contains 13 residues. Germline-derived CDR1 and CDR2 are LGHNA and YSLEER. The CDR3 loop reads CASSQDKQETQYF. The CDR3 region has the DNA TGCGCCAGCAGCCAAGATAAGCAAGAGACCCAGTACTTC.

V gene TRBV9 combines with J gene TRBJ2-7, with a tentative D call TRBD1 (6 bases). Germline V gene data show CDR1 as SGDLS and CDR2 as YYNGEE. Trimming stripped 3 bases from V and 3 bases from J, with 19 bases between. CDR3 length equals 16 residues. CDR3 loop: CASSEGVGSKIYEQYF. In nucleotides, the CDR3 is TGTGCCAGCAGCGAGGGGGTAGGGTCAAAAATCTACGAGCAGTACTTC.

The CDR3 sequence is CASSPTGTGDLPGELFF. The CDR3 DNA sequence: TGTGCCAGCTCACCAACCGGGACAGGGGATTTGCCCGGGGAGCTGTTTTTT. This chain links TRBV18 with TRBJ2-2; 10 bases line up with TRBD1. The CDR3 has 17 residues. Trimming removed 2 bases from V and 6 bases from J; junction bases left unmatched: 9. Germline CDR1 KGHSH, CDR2 LQKENI.

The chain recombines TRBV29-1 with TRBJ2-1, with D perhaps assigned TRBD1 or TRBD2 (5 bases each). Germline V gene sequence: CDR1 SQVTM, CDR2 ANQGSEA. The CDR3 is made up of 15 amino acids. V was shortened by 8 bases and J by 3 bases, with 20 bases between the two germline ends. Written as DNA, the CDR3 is TGCAGCACCCGGGACCGTACCTCCATCTACAATGAGCAGTTCTTC. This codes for CSTRDRTSIYNEQFF.

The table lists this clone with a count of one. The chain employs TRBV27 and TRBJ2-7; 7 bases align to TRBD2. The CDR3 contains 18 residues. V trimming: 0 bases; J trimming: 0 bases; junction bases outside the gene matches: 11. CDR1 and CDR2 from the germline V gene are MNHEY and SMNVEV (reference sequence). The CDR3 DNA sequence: TGTGCCAGCAGTTTATCGACCCCCAGAGGCGGGAGCTCCTACGAGCAGTACTTC. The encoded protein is CASSLSTPRGGSSYEQYF.

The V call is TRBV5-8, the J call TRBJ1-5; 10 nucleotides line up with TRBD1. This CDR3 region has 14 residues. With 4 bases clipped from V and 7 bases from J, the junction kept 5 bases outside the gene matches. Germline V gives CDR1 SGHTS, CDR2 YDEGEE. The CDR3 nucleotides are TGTGCCAGCAGCCCAGGACAGGGGGTACAGCCCCAGCATTTT. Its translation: CASSPGQGVQPQHF. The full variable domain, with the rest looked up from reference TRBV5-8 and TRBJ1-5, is EAGVTQSPTHLIKTRGQQATLRCSPISGHTSVYWYQQALGLGLQFLLWYDEGEERNRGNFPPRFSGRQFPNYSSELNVNALELEDSALYLCASSPGQGVQPQHFGDGTRLSIL.

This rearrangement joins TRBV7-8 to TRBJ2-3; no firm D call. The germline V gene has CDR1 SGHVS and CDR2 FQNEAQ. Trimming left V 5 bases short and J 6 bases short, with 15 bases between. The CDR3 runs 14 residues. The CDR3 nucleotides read TGTGCCAGCAGCCTACGGGTTTCGGAGGATACGCAGTATTTT. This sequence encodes CASSLRVSEDTQYF.

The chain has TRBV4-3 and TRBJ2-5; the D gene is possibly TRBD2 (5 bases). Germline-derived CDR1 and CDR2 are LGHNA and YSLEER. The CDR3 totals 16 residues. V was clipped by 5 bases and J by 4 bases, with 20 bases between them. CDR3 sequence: CASSAQLGVVGETQYF. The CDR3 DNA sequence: TGCGCCAGCAGCGCACAACTAGGCGTAGTTGGAGAGACCCAGTACTTC.

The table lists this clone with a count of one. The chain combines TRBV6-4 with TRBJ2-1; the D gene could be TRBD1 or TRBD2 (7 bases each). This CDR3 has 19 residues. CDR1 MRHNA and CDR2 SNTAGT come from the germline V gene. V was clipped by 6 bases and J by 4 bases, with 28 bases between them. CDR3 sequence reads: CASSRQGLSPSTKYNEQFF. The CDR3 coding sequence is TGTGCCAGCAGCAGACAGGGACTATCTCCGAGCACTAAATACAATGAGCAGTTCTTC.

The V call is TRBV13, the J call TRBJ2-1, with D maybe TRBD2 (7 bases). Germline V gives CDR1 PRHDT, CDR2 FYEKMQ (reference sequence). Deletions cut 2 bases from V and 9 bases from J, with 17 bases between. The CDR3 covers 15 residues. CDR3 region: CASSLSWQGGGEQFF. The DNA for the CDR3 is TGTGCCAGCAGCTTATCGTGGCAGGGAGGGGGTGAGCAGTTCTTC.

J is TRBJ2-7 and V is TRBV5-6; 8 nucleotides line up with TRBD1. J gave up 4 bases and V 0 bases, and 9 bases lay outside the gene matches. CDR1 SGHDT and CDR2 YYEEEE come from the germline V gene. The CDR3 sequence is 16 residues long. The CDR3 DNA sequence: TGTGCCAGCAGCTTGGAACAGGGGGTGATAATGTACGAGCAGTACTTC. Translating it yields CASSLEQGVIMYEQYF.

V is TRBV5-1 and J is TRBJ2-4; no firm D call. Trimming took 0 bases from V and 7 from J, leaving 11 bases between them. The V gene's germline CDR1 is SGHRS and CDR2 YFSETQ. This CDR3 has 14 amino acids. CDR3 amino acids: CASSLGLPQNIQYF. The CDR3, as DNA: TGCGCCAGCAGCTTGGGACTGCCTCAGAACATTCAGTACTTC.

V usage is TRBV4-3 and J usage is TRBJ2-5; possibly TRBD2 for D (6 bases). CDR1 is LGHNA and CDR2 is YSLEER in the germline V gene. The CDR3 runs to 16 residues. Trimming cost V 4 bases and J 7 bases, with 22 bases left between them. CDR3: CASSPTRTGPGGTQYF. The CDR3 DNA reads TGCGCCAGCAGCCCCACACGAACCGGGCCCGGGGGGACCCAGTACTTC.

CDR3 amino acids: CASSGSFGLALNTGELFF. CDR3 bases: TGTGCCAGCAGTGGCTCATTTGGACTAGCTTTGAACACCGGGGAGCTGTTTTTT. The genes are TRBV27 and TRBJ2-2, with 8 nucleotides matching TRBD2. Germline CDR1 MNHEY, CDR2 SMNVEV (reference sequence). With 5 bases clipped from V and 1 base from J, the junction kept 12 bases outside the gene matches. This CDR3 contains 18 residues.